The TCR beta chain described here comes from a study of blood T cells in healthy people across ages. CDR1 DFQATT and CDR2 SNEGSKA come from the germline V gene (reference sequence). The CDR3 loop spans 16 amino acids. Trimming left V 3 bases short and J 8 bases short, with 24 bases between. Next came a second PCR, run for about 6 to 11 cycles, which used a sample-barcoded 5' primer along with a J-beta primer mix. Every sample returned 3 million or more CDR3-containing paired-end reads. TCRdb processed the 5' RACE reads anew with MiXCR; each CDR3 protein has one entry. The profile shows 1.5 million to 2 million distinct CDR3 sequences, roughly 27% of them singletons.

The receptor was isolated from a woman aged 25 to 39 in good health. The chain has TRBV20-1 and TRBJ2-3, with D tentatively TRBD2 (5 bases). Source material: blood. Here the CDR3 reads CSASATPEGSTGTQYF. The CDR3 DNA is TGCAGTGCTAGTGCGACTCCTGAGGGATCTACCGGTACGCAGTATTTT.